Sequencing of this TCR beta chain was carried out in a study of shared clonotypes between healthy human individuals. The wider study: A donor's plate count was three for CD4 naive and three for CD4 memory; CD8 naive had two and CD8 memory one.

CDR3 length: 13 amino acids. Germline V gene data show CDR1 as MDHEN and CDR2 as SYDVKM. Trimming took 6 bases from V and 4 from J; bases not matched to a gene: 3. The study enrolled healthy HIV-negative adults without recent acute infections or vaccinations as donors. Libraries were prepared by immunoSEQ multiplex PCR; TCRdb keeps only in-frame clonotypes and omits some of them. Of about 1.1 million clones detected, roughly 77% appear once; the ten largest clones hold almost 0.9%. A remark on this clone: Its target is unknown.

Study-level points and caveats: Sharing of clonotypes among donors was expected to vary with sequencing depth. The rarefaction results pointed to incomplete sorted-subset sequencing despite large depth.

The clonotype was recovered from a man in his late teens or twenties in good health. Some clones in this sample may be carry-over from other donors' samples. This rearrangement joins TRBV28 to TRBJ2-3; TRBD1 aligns across 8 bases. The specimen sequenced was memory CD4+ T cells from PBMCs. This sample's subset: CD45RA-negative fraction. The CDR3 bases are TGTGCCAGCAGGGAGACAGGGGCAGATACGCAGTATTTT. Translation: CASRETGADTQYF.